The subject of this entry is one T cell receptor (beta chain). The germline gene is not matched at one end of the junction; a read error may be the cause. No cell sorting was done before RNA was extracted from the tissue. Distant lung tissue was collected more than 3 cm away from the tumor edge. The data were obtained in a study of tumor and adjacent non-tumor tissue in lung cancer. A modified ARM-PCR protocol with three rounds of nested PCR amplified TCRbeta. TCRdb reanalysed the multiplex PCR reads using MiXCR and keeps one entry per CDR3 protein. The sample includes some 100,000 distinct CDR3 sequences, 55% to 65% of them seen just once. The CDR3 contains 11 residues. CDR1 and CDR2 from the germline V gene are SQVTM and ANQGSEA.

Sequenced sample: distant non-tumor lung tissue. V gene TRBV29-1 combines with J gene TRBJ2-3; D remains unclear. This TCR was recovered from a young man with non-small cell lung cancer. Written as DNA, the CDR3 is TGCAGGGTTGATTTGACAGATACGCAGTATTTT. Translated, it gives CRVDLTDTQYF.